This passage covers 26 T cell receptor beta chains from one sample sequenced in a study of blood T cells in healthy people across ages (dated by TCRdb to about 2015). Libraries were made using 5' RACE. Reads for this sample came from an Illumina HiSeq 2500. The second PCR ran for roughly 7 to 12 cycles and used a J-beta primer mix along with a sample-barcoded 5' primer. TCRdb applied fastp at Q25 and MiXCR to the public reads, then kept only in-frame beta chains. Every entry covers one CDR3 protein and lists the most common genes and DNA from its rows. For this sample there are about 800,000 distinct CDR3 sequences; 25% appear just once. Of the sample, roughly 3.5% falls within the top ten clones. This same sample was also taken into another study, of T cells of mothers and their children.

Sample: blood. The origin of the receptors is a boy younger than 18 in good health.

V and J are TRBV20-1 and TRBJ2-7; 8 nucleotides agree with TRBD1. The CDR3 has 12 residues. Germline CDR1 reads DFQATT; CDR2 reads SNEGSKA (reference sequence). V was clipped by 5 bases and J by 6 bases; unmatched bases: 6. CDR3 sequence (DNA): TGCAGTGCTCCCAGGACAGGGAGCGAGCAGTACTTC. Its protein product is CSAPRTGSEQYF.

This chain uses TRBV4-1 with TRBJ2-5, with 7 nucleotides matching TRBD1. V shed 1 base, J shed 4 bases, and the junction held 6 bases outside the gene matches. The CDR3 is made up of 15 amino acids. The V gene's germline CDR1 is MGHRA and CDR2 YSYEKL. The CDR3 nucleotides are TGCGCCAGCAGCCAAGTCGAGGGGGCCGTAGAGACCCAGTACTTC. It codes for CASSQVEGAVETQYF.

This clonotype showed up just once. J is TRBJ1-4 and V is TRBV29-1; weak D call: TRBD1 (5 bases). The germline CDR1 and CDR2 sequences are SQVTM and ANQGSEA. Trimming removed 4 bases from V and 0 bases from J, with 6 bases in between. There are 13 residues in the CDR3. For the CDR3, the DNA is TGCAGCGTTGCGACAGCAACTAATGAAAAACTGTTTTTT. It codes for CSVATATNEKLFF.

This clonotype came up a few times. The chain combines TRBV28 with TRBJ2-3; 8 bases map to TRBD1. CDR3 length: 16 residues. The V and J ends lost 5 bases and 2 bases, in that order; junction bases with no gene match: 9. Germline V gives CDR1 MDHEN, CDR2 SYDVKM. In DNA, the CDR3 is TGTGCCAGCAGTCCGACAGGGGACAGTTACACAGATACGCAGTATTTT. Its translation is CASSPTGDSYTDTQYF.

The genes are TRBV6-6 and TRBJ1-5; D might be TRBD1 (5 bases). The CDR3 is 15 amino acids. V was trimmed by 3 bases and J by 6 bases, leaving 15 bases between them. From germline, CDR1 is MNHNY and CDR2 SVGAGI (reference sequence). The CDR3 nucleotides read TGTGCCAGCAGTTATTTCGACAGCGGAAGTCAGCCCCAGCATTTT. Its translation is CASSYFDSGSQPQHF.

A few counts support this clonotype. The gene calls are TRBV29-1 and TRBJ1-2, with 8 positions matching TRBD1. Germline V lookup: CDR1 SQVTM, CDR2 ANQGSEA. V shed 2 bases, J shed 8 bases, and the junction held 7 bases outside the gene matches. This CDR3 spans 13 amino acids. The CDR3 sequence is CSVERGQGDGYTF. In nucleotides, the CDR3 is TGCAGCGTTGAACGCGGACAGGGTGACGGCTACACCTTC.

This clonotype was found a few times. The chain has TRBV28 and TRBJ2-1, with a weak D call TRBD1 (6 bases). Germline V CDR1 and CDR2: MDHEN, SYDVKM. Trimming removed 6 bases from V and 0 bases from J, with 9 bases in between. This CDR3 comprises 14 residues. The CDR3 DNA reads as TGTGCCAGCAGCCAGGGGCTCTCCTACAATGAGCAGTTCTTC. It yields the protein CASSQGLSYNEQFF.

This chain joins TRBV28 and TRBJ1-6, with D perhaps TRBD1 (5 bases). The length of the CDR3 is 14 residues. Between the trimmed V and J ends, which lost 6 bases and 7 bases, there was a span of 13 bases. Germline V gene sequence: CDR1 MDHEN, CDR2 SYDVKM. The CDR3, as DNA: TGTGCCAGCAGCCCGGTGGAGGGGAATTCACCCCTCCACTTT. Translating it yields CASSPVEGNSPLHF.

This clonotype was seen a few times. The CDR3 region has the DNA TGTGCCAGCAGTCCCCAGGGCAGGTACGATGAGCAGTTCTTC. This codes for CASSPQGRYDEQFF. The chain has TRBV6-1 and TRBJ2-1, with D perhaps TRBD1 (5 bases). Germline CDR1 MNHNS, CDR2 SASEGT. V lost 5 bases to trimming and J lost 8 bases, with 16 bases between them. CDR3 length equals 14 residues.

The rearrangement uses TRBV7-6 and TRBJ2-1; unclear D gene. Germline lookup yields CDR1 SGHVS and CDR2 FNYEAQ. This CDR3 comprises 15 residues. V was shortened by 5 bases and J by 4 bases, with 15 bases between the two germline ends. The CDR3 nucleotides are TGTGCCAGCAGCGGCCTTGGGCCTACTTACAATGAGCAGTTCTTC. Amino acid sequence: CASSGLGPTYNEQFF. Filled out from reference TRBV7-6 and TRBJ2-1, the complete variable domain reads GAGVSQSPRYKVTKRGQDVALRCDPISGHVSLYWYRQALGQGPEFLTYFNYEAQQDKSGLPNDRFSAERPEGSISTLTIQRTEQRDSAMYRCASSGLGPTYNEQFFGPGTRLTVL.

The J gene is TRBJ2-7, the V gene TRBV9; tentatively, D is TRBD2 (6 bases). Trimming took off 2 bases at V and 0 bases at J, with 9 bases between the two ends. Germline-derived CDR1 and CDR2 are SGDLS and YYNGEE. The CDR3 extends over 14 amino acids. The CDR3 sequence is CASSVSGRSYEQYF. DNA for the CDR3: TGTGCCAGCAGCGTTAGCGGACGCTCCTACGAGCAGTACTTC.

CDR3 amino acids: CASGTGVSYEQYF. Written as DNA, the CDR3 is TGTGCCAGCGGGACAGGGGTCTCCTACGAGCAGTACTTC. The chain employs TRBV7-9 and TRBJ2-7; 10 nucleotides match TRBD1. This CDR3 has 13 amino acids. V shed 8 bases, J shed 0 bases, and the junction held 1 base outside the gene matches. The germline gives CDR1 SEHNR, CDR2 FQNEAQ (reference sequence).

The CDR3 is CASSLDRRMGGETQYF. DNA of the CDR3: TGTGCCAGCAGCTTAGATCGCAGGATGGGGGGAGAGACCCAGTACTTC. V and J are TRBV11-2 and TRBJ2-5; TRBD2 is a possible D gene (6 bases). The CDR3 is made up of 16 amino acids. Germline V gene sequence: CDR1 SGHAT, CDR2 FQNNGV. V lost 0 bases and J 4 bases, leaving 15 bases between the germline ends.

The chain combines TRBV6-5 with TRBJ2-5, with 7 bases identical to TRBD2. The CDR3 length is 13 residues. The trim removed 5 bases at V and 5 bases at J, leaving 5 bases unmatched. Germline V CDR1 and CDR2: MNHEY, SVGAGI. The CDR3 DNA sequence: TGTGCCAGCAGTGGGGGGGATCTCGAGACCCAGTACTTC. Translated: CASSGGDLETQYF.

This clonotype showed up just a few times. The V call is TRBV6-2 or TRBV6-3, the J call TRBJ2-2, with D uncertain. Germline V CDR1 and CDR2: MNHEY, SVGEGT. The CDR3 extends over 11 amino acids. Between the trimmed V and J ends, which lost 7 bases and 5 bases, there was a span of 5 bases. As DNA, the CDR3 is TGTGCCAGCAAATTAACCGGGGAGCTGTTTTTT. This sequence encodes CASKLTGELFF.

The table lists this clonotype with a few counts. V gene TRBV12-3 or TRBV12-4 combines with J gene TRBJ2-5; 10 bases are shared with TRBD1. CDR3 length equals 14 residues. The V and J ends lost 7 bases and 4 bases, in that order; junction bases with no gene match: 6. Here the CDR3 reads CASTLGTGAETQYF. In DNA form, the CDR3 reads TGTGCCAGCACCCTTGGGACAGGGGCAGAGACCCAGTACTTC.

The rearrangement links TRBV6-5 to TRBJ1-4; 7 nucleotides match TRBD1. Germline V gives CDR1 MNHEY, CDR2 SVGAGI. This CDR3 is 15 amino acids long. The junction had 6 bases not matched to a gene; V was cut back by 6 bases and J by 2 bases. The CDR3, as DNA: TGTGCCAGCAGGCCCGGGACAGCGACTAATGAAAAACTGTTTTTT. Translation: CASRPGTATNEKLFF.

The chain carries TRBV2 and TRBJ1-1; 8 positions agree with TRBD1. This CDR3 has 13 residues. V was clipped by 6 bases and J by 8 bases; unmatched bases: 8. CDR1 is SNHLY, CDR2 FYNNEI, per germline. CDR3 bases: TGTGCCAGCAGCCTCGAGGGGACAGGAGAAGCTTTCTTT. This codes for CASSLEGTGEAFF.

This CDR3 reads CAISEPNSISGNTIYF. The CDR3 DNA reads TGTGCCATCAGTGAGCCCAACAGCATCTCTGGAAACACCATATATTTT. V is TRBV10-3 and J is TRBJ1-3; D uncertain. Germline V gives CDR1 ENHRY, CDR2 SYGVKD. The CDR3 loop spans 16 amino acids. V was clipped by 2 bases and J by 0 bases, with 11 bases between them.

The gene calls are TRBV12-3 or TRBV12-4 and TRBJ2-5, with 7 bases that match TRBD2. V lost 6 bases, J lost 11 bases, and 18 bases stayed unmatched. CDR3 length: 15 residues. CDR3 loop: CASSLRLPGEGEQYF. The CDR3 DNA follows: TGTGCCAGCAGCTTAAGGCTGCCGGGGGAGGGTGAGCAGTACTTC.

The chain employs TRBV28 and TRBJ2-7; D is perhaps TRBD1 or TRBD2 (5 bases each). Trimming removed 3 bases from V and 7 bases from J, with 13 bases in between. Germline V gene sequence: CDR1 MDHEN, CDR2 SYDVKM. There are 13 residues in the CDR3. The CDR3 reads CASSFQGPGEQYF. The CDR3 DNA sequence: TGTGCCAGCAGTTTTCAGGGTCCGGGGGAGCAGTACTTC.

This clonotype was counted a few times. The chain has TRBV28 and TRBJ1-1; possibly TRBD1 for D (6 bases). Trimming pared 10 bases from V and 7 bases from J, leaving 25 bases between. Per the germline V gene, CDR1 is MDHEN and CDR2 is SYDVKM. The CDR3 has 15 amino acids. CDR3 in amino acids: CATESNRPQGLEAFF. Here the CDR3 DNA reads TGTGCCACCGAATCAAATCGACCACAGGGCCTTGAAGCTTTCTTT.

This clonotype turned up a few times. In nucleotides, the CDR3 is TGTGCCACCGCGGGAACTAGCGGGAGGGACTACGAGCAGTACTTC. Translation: CATAGTSGRDYEQYF. V gene TRBV27 combines with J gene TRBJ2-7, with 13 bases that match TRBD2. The CDR3 contains 15 residues. The germline V gene encodes CDR1 MNHEY and CDR2 SMNVEV (reference sequence). The V segment lost 10 bases and the J segment 3 bases; nucleotides outside the gene matches: 9.

This clonotype was recorded a few times. This chain joins TRBV29-1 and TRBJ2-4; 9 nucleotides match TRBD1. CDR3 length: 12 residues. Germline V gene sequence: CDR1 SQVTM, CDR2 ANQGSEA. Trimming at V came to 6 bases and at J to 5 bases, leaving 2 bases not matched to a gene. The CDR3, as DNA: TGCAGCGTATGGACAGGGGAAAACATTCAGTACTTC. Its protein product is CSVWTGENIQYF.

This clonotype was seen many times. CDR3 sequence reads: CASSQKQGEFNEQFF. For the CDR3, the DNA is TGTGCCAGCAGCCAAAAACAGGGGGAGTTCAATGAGCAGTTCTTC. The chain has TRBV3-1 and TRBJ2-1, with 8 bases aligning to TRBD1. Germline values: CDR1 LGHDT, CDR2 YNNKEL (reference sequence). Unmatched junction bases numbered 6, after V lost 2 bases and J lost 6 bases. CDR3 length: 15 amino acids.

There are a few counts of this clonotype. This chain links TRBV7-8 with TRBJ2-7; TRBD2 agrees at 7 bases. Germline V lookup: CDR1 SGHVS, CDR2 FQNEAQ. The CDR3 has 16 amino acids. J lost 0 bases, V lost 1 base, and 6 bases had no gene match. The CDR3 DNA sequence: TGTGCCAGCAGCTTAGTAATGTCTAGCGGCTCCTACGAGCAGTACTTC. Translating it yields CASSLVMSSGSYEQYF.